This is a list of T cell receptor beta chains from one sample in a study of T cell changes during pregnancy in multiple sclerosis. Here immunoSEQ multiplex PCR was the method, and the copy in TCRdb shows in-frame clones only, minus some. Among about 39,000 clones listed, 75% to 95% were seen once. The sequences come from CD4+ T cells from peripheral blood mononuclear cells, collected in the third trimester of pregnancy. These receptors were taken from a female donor in good health, enrolled as a control in a pregnancy study. The conserved cysteine and the conserved F or W are not part of the CDR3 here. D genes are given only for firm matches.

j_gene,v_gene,d_gene,CDR3aa
TRBJ2-6,TRBV5-1,NA,ASSSRGSGANVLT
TRBJ1-2,TRBV21-1,NA,ASSRPGGVYGYT
TRBJ1-1,TRBV27,NA,ASSRTGLNTEAF
TRBJ1-1,TRBV7-9,NA,ASSPQVSLNTEAF
TRBJ2-7,TRBV19,NA,ATKYAGGEQY
TRBJ2-4,TRBV9,NA,ASSVDGTGDIQY
TRBJ1-1,TRBV6-5,TRBD1,ASATGQGAKAF
TRBJ1-2,TRBV5-1,TRBD1,ASSLGQGFAYGYT
TRBJ1-2,TRBV2,NA,ASSKDSLNYGYT
TRBJ1-4,TRBV6-1,TRBD1,ASSDRTGVNEKLF
TRBJ1-1,TRBV7-9,NA,ASSLAYGNTEAF
TRBJ1-5,TRBV19,TRBD1,ASSEQGVGQPQH
TRBJ2-1,TRBV19,NA,ASSTGGSLWNEQF
TRBJ2-3,TRBV30,TRBD2,AWSEWTSFIADTQY
TRBJ1-4,TRBV25-1,TRBD1,ASSEGGRGQIEKLF
TRBJ1-5,TRBV19,TRBD1,ASRLDRASNQPQH
TRBJ2-1,TRBV30,NA,AWTVGGVSYNEQF
TRBJ1-2,TRBV19,NA,ASSSGPYGYT
TRBJ1-2,TRBV5-6,TRBD1,ASSWDRQYGYT
TRBJ2-2,TRBV11-3,TRBD2,ASSIRAGGPAGELF
TRBJ1-1,TRBV6-4,TRBD1,ASSRDRNTEAF
TRBJ1-2,TRBV30,NA,AWSVQGGGYT
TRBJ2-7,TRBV6-1,TRBD2,ASSTGTSVYEQY
TRBJ2-4,TRBV18,NA,ASSPLEVLAKNIQY
TRBJ2-1,TRBV4-1,TRBD2,ASRNSLAGGPSDNEQF
TRBJ2-2,TRBV7-7,TRBD1,ASSLLTGTGLTGELF
TRBJ1-5,TRBV10-2,NA,ASRGGIGQPQH
TRBJ2-3,TRBV6-1,TRBD1,ASTDRGHRATQY
TRBJ2-7,TRBV5-4,TRBD2,ASSSGLAAYEQY
TRBJ2-7,TRBV5-1,NA,ASSFGTPSSYEQY
TRBJ2-7,TRBV28,TRBD1,ASSSPSTGRTYEQY
TRBJ2-7,TRBV19,NA,ASRRTDVSSYEQY
TRBJ1-5,TRBV6-5,NA,ASSYSGGGHQPQH
TRBJ2-1,TRBV18,NA,ASSPDREGQF
TRBJ1-1,TRBV6-5,NA,ASGPWAGVNTEAF
TRBJ2-5,TRBV27,NA,ASSLLDRPETQY
TRBJ1-4,TRBV27,NA,ASSPRTSNEKLF